Included here is one TCR beta chain sequence, with context. These data belong to a study of blood T cell repertoires in COVID-19. Study summary: Researchers got acute and convalescent COVID-19 samples from the United States, Italy and Spain. In each case, the material was cDNA or gDNA derived from T cells, B-cell-depleted T cells, or PBMCs.

Methods used by the authors: Estimated nucleated cell counts came from reference gene primer amplification. Only in-frame clones appear in the TCRdb table, and some are missing; sequencing was by immunoSEQ multiplex PCR. V and J calls and clone size are as listed in that table; D and trimming were resolved from the DNA. The table has 130,000 or so clones, 85% to 90% seen once. Per the germline V gene, CDR1 is MNHEY and CDR2 is SVGEGT. CDR3 length: 15 amino acids. The V and J ends lost 0 bases and 6 bases respectively, with 14 bases between them. The clonotype comes from a woman aged 55-69 years with acute or convalescent COVID-19. The sample comprised peripheral blood. This sequence joins TRBV6-2 or TRBV6-3 and TRBJ1-1; weak D call: TRBD1 (5 bases). CDR3 nucleotides: TGTGCCAGCAGTTACTCAAGGGGCGCAGGAGCTGAAGCTTTCTTT. This gives the protein CASSYSRGAGAEAFF.